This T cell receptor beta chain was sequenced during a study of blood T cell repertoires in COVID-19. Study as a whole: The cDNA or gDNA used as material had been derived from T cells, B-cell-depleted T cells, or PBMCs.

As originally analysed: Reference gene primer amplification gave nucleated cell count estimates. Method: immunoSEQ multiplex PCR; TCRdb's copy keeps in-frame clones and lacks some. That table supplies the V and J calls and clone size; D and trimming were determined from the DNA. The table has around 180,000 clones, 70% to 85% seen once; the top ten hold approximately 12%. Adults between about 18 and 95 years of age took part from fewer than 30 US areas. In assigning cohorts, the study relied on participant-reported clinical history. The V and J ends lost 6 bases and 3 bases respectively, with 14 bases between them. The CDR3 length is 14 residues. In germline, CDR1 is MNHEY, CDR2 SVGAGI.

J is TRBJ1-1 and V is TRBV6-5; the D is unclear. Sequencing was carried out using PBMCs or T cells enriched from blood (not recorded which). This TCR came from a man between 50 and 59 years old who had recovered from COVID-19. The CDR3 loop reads CASRNTERDTEAFF. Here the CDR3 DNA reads TGTGCCAGCAGGAACACAGAGAGGGACACTGAAGCTTTCTTT.